The clone carrying this TCR beta chain has only a few counts. This sample was taken from a study of OX40 agonist ivuxolimab in advanced cancers. About the study: At 0.01 to 10 mg/kg, ivuxolimab was administered intravenously to patients every 2 weeks.

Sequencing was performed with immunoSEQ multiplex PCR; in TCRdb, only in-frame clones are kept and a portion is missing. The repertoire includes about 94,000 clones, 80% to 90% of them detected once, and approximately 0.3% sits in the top ten. This TCR derives from an adult with an advanced solid tumor such as melanoma, head and neck, liver or kidney cancer. This material consisted of CD4+ or CD8+ T cells sorted from blood, taken in a trial of the OX40 agonist ivuxolimab.

DNA of the CDR3: TGTGCCAGCAGCACCCAAGGGATTCTAGCGGGGGCCCCGAGCTCCTACAATGAGCAGTTCTTC. This sequence encodes CASSTQGILAGAPSSYNEQFF. The chain carries TRBV13 and TRBJ2-1; 10 nucleotides agree with TRBD2. This CDR3 contains 21 residues. V was clipped by 5 bases and J by 0 bases; unmatched bases: 19. Looked up from germline, CDR1 is PRHDT and CDR2 is FYEKMQ (reference sequence).